This TCR beta chain was recorded in a study of blood T cells in healthy people across ages. V lost 4 bases and J lost 4; bases outside the gene matches: 2. Germline CDR1 reads SGHTA; CDR2 reads FQGNSA. The length of the CDR3 is 14 residues. PBMCs, at least 6 million per sample, were isolated. General study results and limits: Expanded clonotype shifts may have been confounded, as the donors had an unknown CMV status.

Turning to this clonotype: Its antigen is not known.

A second PCR, run for about 7 to 11 cycles, used a sample-barcoded 5' primer plus a J-beta primer mix. A single record per CDR3 protein comes from TCRdb applying MiXCR to the 5' RACE reads. The sample carries 700,000 to 850,000 distinct CDR3 sequences, roughly 53% recorded once. J is TRBJ2-2 and V is TRBV7-2; 8 bases are a match to TRBD1. The receptor comes from a man older than 75 in good health. The sample taken for sequencing was blood. The CDR3 bases are TGTGCCAGCAGCTGGACAGGGAGCACCGGGGAGCTGTTTTTT. This sequence encodes CASSWTGSTGELFF.